These 13 T cell receptor beta chains share one sample of origin, sequenced in a study of Ad26.COV2.S vaccination and SARS-CoV-2 variants. Sequenced by immunoSEQ multiplex PCR; TCRdb stores in-frame clones only, minus some. The sample holds some 340,000 clones; 70% to 90% are singletons and the top ten take 1.5% to 2%. Treatment indicated: around 19 received Ad26.COV2.S at low or high dose, single or two shots; roughly five received placebo; per-sample allocation not given. Samples analyzed were those drawn on day 63 after the first vaccine or placebo injection. Sequencing used peripheral blood, obtained in a trial of Ad26.COV2.S vaccine versus placebo. The receptors derive from a person aged 18-65 years who received the Ad26.COV2.S COVID-19 vaccine or a placebo.

This chain links TRBV9 with TRBJ2-2; TRBD1 matches at 9 bases. Germline V gene lookup returns CDR1 SGDLS and CDR2 YYNGEE. V shed 1 base and J 4 bases; nucleotides not matched to a gene: 2. This CDR3 is 15 amino acids long. CDR3 coding DNA: TGTGCCAGCAGCGTAACAGGGGGCCTCACCGGGGAGCTGTTTTTT. Translated, it gives CASSVTGGLTGELFF.

The chain combines TRBV5-1 with TRBJ2-1, with 7 nucleotides matching TRBD2. The V gene's germline CDR1 is SGHRS and CDR2 YFSETQ. The trim removed 0 bases at V and 0 bases at J, leaving 6 bases unmatched. This CDR3 spans 17 amino acids. CDR3 in amino acids: CASSLVSSGRSYNEQFF. The CDR3 coding sequence is TGCGCCAGCAGCTTGGTTTCTAGCGGCCGCTCCTACAATGAGCAGTTCTTC.

The rearrangement joins TRBV6-5 to TRBJ2-5; 10 bases align to TRBD1. The CDR3 contains 14 residues. Germline CDR1 and CDR2: MNHEY and SVGAGI. V was pared by 4 bases and J by 5 bases, with 4 bases of the junction left unmatched. The CDR3 sequence is CASSSTGGGETQYF. The CDR3 DNA follows: TGTGCCAGCAGTTCGACAGGGGGCGGGGAGACCCAGTACTTC.

This rearrangement joins TRBV19 to TRBJ1-1; the D gene is possibly TRBD1 (6 bases). This CDR3 has 15 residues. Trimming took off 0 bases at V and 4 bases at J, with 12 bases between the two ends. Germline loops: CDR1 LNHDA, CDR2 SQIVND (reference sequence). CDR3 nucleotide sequence: TGTGCCAGTAGTATAGAGGACAGAGGGGCCACTGAAGCTTTCTTT. Amino acid sequence: CASSIEDRGATEAFF.

The chain carries TRBV19 and TRBJ2-3; a weak D match, TRBD1 (6 bases). This CDR3 has 15 amino acids. Per the germline V gene, CDR1 is LNHDA and CDR2 is SQIVND (reference sequence). Trimming cost V 3 bases and J 1 base, with 11 bases left between them. The CDR3 nucleotides are TGTGCCAGTAGTATTTACAGGGTTGGCACAGATACGCAGTATTTT. Amino acid sequence: CASSIYRVGTDTQYF.

The rearrangement uses TRBV7-8 and TRBJ1-1, with 9 nucleotides matching TRBD1. Unmatched junction bases numbered 13, after V lost 5 bases and J lost 0 bases. Looked up from germline, CDR1 is SGHVS and CDR2 is FQNEAQ. This CDR3 has 18 amino acids. CDR3 sequence reads: CASSPTGTGQTMNTEAFF. In nucleotides, the CDR3 is TGTGCCAGCAGCCCAACAGGGACAGGGCAAACTATGAACACTGAAGCTTTCTTT.

This clone has just one count. The chain has TRBV6-6 and TRBJ1-2; D not certain. The germline V gene has CDR1 MNHNY and CDR2 SVGAGI (reference sequence). Trimming took 0 bases from V and 8 from J, leaving 10 bases between them. This CDR3 spans 13 amino acids. The chain's CDR3 is CASSYSGGEGYTF. CDR3 sequence (DNA): TGTGCCAGCAGTTACTCGGGAGGCGAGGGCTACACCTTC.

The chain uses TRBV7-9 and TRBJ2-4; D might be TRBD2 (5 bases). CDR3 size: 17 residues. Trimming left V 3 bases short and J 1 base short, with 16 bases between. Germline values: CDR1 SEHNR, CDR2 FQNEAQ (reference sequence). CDR3 region: CASSFPSGPGAKNIQYF. As DNA, the CDR3 is TGTGCCAGCAGCTTCCCGTCAGGCCCGGGGGCCAAAAACATTCAGTACTTC.

This sequence joins TRBV5-1 and TRBJ2-5, with D possibly matching TRBD1 (7 bases). This CDR3 is built from 16 residues. Germline CDR1 reads SGHRS; CDR2 reads YFSETQ. Trimming stripped 7 bases from V and 1 base from J, with 20 bases between. CDR3 DNA: TGCGCCAGCGGCCGGGGAGGACAGGCAGGCCAAGAGACCCAGTACTTC. Amino acids: CASGRGGQAGQETQYF.

This chain connects TRBV27 to TRBJ1-6, with D tentatively TRBD1 (5 bases). V lost 4 bases and J 10 bases, leaving 14 bases between the germline ends. The CDR3 contains 14 residues. Germline-derived CDR1 and CDR2 are MNHEY and SMNVEV (reference sequence). CDR3 bases: TGTGCCAGCAGTTACCAGGGTCTGAAGTCACCCCTCCACTTT. Amino acids: CASSYQGLKSPLHF.

V usage is TRBV5-1 and J usage is TRBJ1-2, with 7 positions matching TRBD1. The CDR3 loop spans 12 amino acids. V was pared by 3 bases and J by 7 bases, with 3 bases of the junction left unmatched. Germline V gene sequence: CDR1 SGHRS, CDR2 YFSETQ. This CDR3 reads CASSSHRGGYTF. CDR3 nucleotide sequence: TGCGCCAGCAGCTCGCACAGGGGTGGCTACACCTTC.

This clone was picked up one time. The CDR3 bases are TGTGCCAGCAGCTTGGGGTCCAGGGGGACAGTGGGAAACACCATATATTTT. Protein product: CASSLGSRGTVGNTIYF. The chain uses TRBV5-4 and TRBJ1-3; 7 nucleotides agree with TRBD1. After removal of 0 bases from V and 4 bases from J, the junction contained 10 bases not matched to a gene. The CDR3 covers 17 residues. Germline loops: CDR1 SGHNT, CDR2 YYREEE (reference sequence).

The chain recombines TRBV7-8 with TRBJ1-4; D call uncertain. V lost 5 bases and J lost 8, with 18 bases in between. Germline-derived CDR1 and CDR2 are SGHVS and FQNEAQ. The length of the CDR3 is 15 residues. The CDR3 spells CASSQHSGLGEKLFF. The CDR3 DNA follows: TGTGCCAGCAGCCAGCACAGTGGTCTTGGGGAAAAACTGTTTTTT.